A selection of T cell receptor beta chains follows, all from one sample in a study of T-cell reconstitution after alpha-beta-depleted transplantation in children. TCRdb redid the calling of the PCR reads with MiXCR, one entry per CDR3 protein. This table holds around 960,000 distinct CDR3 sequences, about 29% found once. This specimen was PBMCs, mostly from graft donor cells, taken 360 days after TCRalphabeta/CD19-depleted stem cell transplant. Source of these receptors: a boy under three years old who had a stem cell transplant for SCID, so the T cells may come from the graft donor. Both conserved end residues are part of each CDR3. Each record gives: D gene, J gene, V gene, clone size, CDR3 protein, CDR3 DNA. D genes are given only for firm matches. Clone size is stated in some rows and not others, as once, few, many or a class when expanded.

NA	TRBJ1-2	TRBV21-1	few	CASSTFQEQCQANYGYTF	TGTGCCAGCAGCACGTTTCAAGAGCAGTGCCAAGCTAACTATGGCTACACCTTC
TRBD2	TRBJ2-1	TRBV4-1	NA	CASSQYRPGLAGGNNEQFF	TGCGCCAGCAGCCAATACAGGCCGGGACTAGCGGGGGGTAACAATGAGCAGTTCTTC
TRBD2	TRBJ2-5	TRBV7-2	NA	CASSLRVSGGVWTQYF	TGTGCCAGCAGCTTAAGGGTTAGCGGGGGGGTTTGGACCCAGTACTTC
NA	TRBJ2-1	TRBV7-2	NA	CASSLGGLVNNEQFF	TGTGCCAGCAGCTTAGGTGGGTTGGTCAACAATGAGCAGTTCTTC
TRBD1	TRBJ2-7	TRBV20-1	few	CSARDIQGAVNEQYF	TGCAGTGCTAGAGATATACAGGGGGCGGTAAACGAGCAGTACTTC
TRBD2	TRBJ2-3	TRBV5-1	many	CASGRLAGATDTQYF	TGCGCCAGCGGCAGACTAGCGGGGGCCACAGATACGCAGTATTTT
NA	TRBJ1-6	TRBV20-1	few	CSASFQGQNSPLHF	TGCAGTGCTAGCTTCCAGGGGCAAAATTCACCCCTCCACTTT
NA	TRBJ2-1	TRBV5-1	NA	CASTLDNPGDEQFF	TGCGCCAGCACCCTCGACAATCCTGGGGATGAGCAGTTCTTC
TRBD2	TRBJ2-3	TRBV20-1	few	CSASKLAGGPTNTQYF	TGCAGTGCTAGTAAACTAGCGGGGGGGCCTACTAATACGCAGTATTTT
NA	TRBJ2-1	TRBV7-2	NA	CASSSLGGIQASYNEQFF	TGTGCCAGCAGCTCCCTAGGGGGGATTCAGGCTTCCTACAATGAGCAGTTCTTC
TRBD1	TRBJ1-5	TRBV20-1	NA	CSATGQGRNQPQHF	TGCAGTGCCACCGGACAGGGCCGCAATCAGCCCCAGCATTTT
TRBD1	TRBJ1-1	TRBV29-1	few	CSAYYLVGDRWIF	TGCAGCGCCTATTATTTAGTGGGGGACAGGTGGATCTTT
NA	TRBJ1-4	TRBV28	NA	CASSLIPDRRLDEKLFF	TGTGCCAGCAGTTTAATCCCGGATCGGCGACTGGATGAAAAACTGTTTTTT
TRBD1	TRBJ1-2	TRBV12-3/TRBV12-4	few	CASRPYRGNGYTF	TGTGCCAGCAGGCCCTACAGGGGGAATGGCTACACCTTC